The 20 T cell receptor beta chains below come from one sample, sequenced in a study of control samples from healthy donors and cancer patients (dated by TCRdb to about 2020). Libraries were built with the immunoSEQ multiplex PCR assay. Here the immuneACCESS table is served through TCRdb, limited to in-frame sequences with V and J called. Missing clones are a known gap in these copies; in checked studies unresolved V genes cover under half, and the rest lacks a known reason. For this sample the table gives 110,000 to 150,000 clones, of which roughly nine tenths were detected only once. Roughly 5% of the sample is held by the ten biggest clonotypes. The sample comprised blood. The receptors were sampled from a man aged 25 to 45 in good health.

V is TRBV5-1 and J is TRBJ1-2; D might be TRBD1 (5 bases). The germline CDR1 and CDR2 sequences are SGHRS and YFSETQ. V lost 0 bases to trimming and J lost 6 bases, with 12 bases between them. The CDR3 sequence is 14 residues long. In DNA form, the CDR3 reads TGCGCCAGCAGCTTGGAAGGGGCGCTCCATGGCTACACCTTC. Translation: CASSLEGALHGYTF.

The chain couples TRBV19 to TRBJ2-5, with 9 positions matching TRBD1. Germline lookup yields CDR1 LNHDA and CDR2 SQIVND (reference sequence). The CDR3 is 15 amino acids. Unmatched junction bases numbered 4, after V lost 4 bases and J lost 1 base. The CDR3 DNA follows: TGTGCCAGTAGTACTACAGGGGGCCCCCAAGAGACCCAGTACTTC. Translated, it gives CASSTTGGPQETQYF.

This chain links TRBV5-4 with TRBJ2-2; no clear D. Germline-derived CDR1 and CDR2 are SGHNT and YYREEE (reference sequence). V gave up 4 bases and J gave up 4 bases, with 17 bases separating them. The CDR3 sequence is 16 residues long. The CDR3: CASSPPGYPSTGELFF. For the CDR3, the DNA is TGTGCCAGCAGCCCCCCGGGTTACCCGAGCACCGGGGAGCTGTTTTTT.

V is TRBV7-8 and J is TRBJ2-1; TRBD2 matches 9 bases. Germline CDR1 SGHVS, CDR2 FQNEAQ. This CDR3 spans 19 amino acids. The V segment lost 5 bases and the J segment 0 bases; nucleotides outside the gene matches: 14. DNA for the CDR3: TGTGCCAGCAGCACCCCCCTAGGCGGGAGGGTGAGCTCCTACAATGAGCAGTTCTTC. Translation: CASSTPLGGRVSSYNEQFF.

The rearrangement joins TRBV4-3 to TRBJ2-7, with D hard to call. Per germline, CDR1 LGHNA and CDR2 YSLEER. The CDR3 contains 14 residues. The V end was cut by 0 bases, the J end by 1 base, with 7 bases between. CDR3 DNA: TGCGCCAGCAGCCAAGAGTCGACATCCTACGAGCAGTACTTC. Translated, it gives CASSQESTSYEQYF.

The chain links TRBV6-4 to TRBJ2-5, with 8 bases matching TRBD2. The CDR3 extends over 15 amino acids. After removal of 5 bases from V and 4 bases from J, the junction contained 9 bases not matched to a gene. The germline V gene has CDR1 MRHNA and CDR2 SNTAGT. Here the CDR3 reads CASSQTSGRGETQYF. The CDR3 DNA reads TGTGCCAGCAGTCAAACTAGCGGTCGCGGAGAGACCCAGTACTTC.

The rearrangement uses TRBV7-2 and TRBJ1-2; D perhaps matches TRBD1 (5 bases). Germline-derived CDR1 and CDR2 are SGHTA and FQGNSA. The CDR3 has 14 amino acids. V was clipped by 0 bases and J by 7 bases, with 12 bases between them. The CDR3 DNA reads TGTGCCAGCAGCTTAGCTGGGGCCCCCGGTGGCTACACCTTC. Its protein product is CASSLAGAPGGYTF.

In this sample, this clone turned up once. The V and J genes are TRBV27 and TRBJ1-6, with D perhaps matching TRBD1 (5 bases). Trimming cost V 3 bases and J 5 bases, with 11 bases left between them. Germline V gives CDR1 MNHEY, CDR2 SMNVEV (reference sequence). The CDR3 is 15 residues long. The CDR3 here is CASSLDSGHNSPLHF. Here the CDR3 DNA reads TGTGCCAGCAGTTTGGACTCGGGGCATAATTCACCCCTCCACTTT.

The CDR3 nucleotides read TGCAGCGTTGAAGATCGGGGGGCCGGGACGGCAAACTCTGGGGCCAACGTCCTGACTTTC. It translates to CSVEDRGAGTANSGANVLTF. This rearrangement joins TRBV29-1 to TRBJ2-6; TRBD2 might be the D (7 bases). Trimming took 0 bases from V and 0 from J, leaving 21 bases between them. Germline CDR1 is SQVTM and CDR2 is ANQGSEA. The CDR3 extends over 20 amino acids.

This sequence joins TRBV29-1 and TRBJ2-5; 8 bases line up with TRBD1. V dropped 7 bases and J dropped 7; count of bases not matched to a gene: 8. The CDR3 is 12 residues long. CDR1 SQVTM and CDR2 ANQGSEA come from the germline V gene. The CDR3 is CSEGTGRGTQYF. CDR3 coding DNA: TGCAGCGAGGGGACAGGTCGAGGGACCCAGTACTTC.

V is TRBV2 and J is TRBJ2-3; TRBD2 aligns across 10 bases. Losses at the gene ends were 7 bases for V and 2 bases for J; bases not matched to a gene: 12. Germline CDR1 SNHLY, CDR2 FYNNEI. The CDR3 loop spans 17 amino acids. The CDR3 DNA sequence: TGTGCCAGCACCAGAGAGGCTAGCGGGGGTCTCACAGATACGCAGTATTTT. This sequence encodes CASTREASGGLTDTQYF.

The genes are TRBV25-1 and TRBJ2-7, with 12 positions matching TRBD1. The germline gives CDR1 MGHDK, CDR2 SYGVNS. Trimming cost V 5 bases and J 7 bases; bases outside gene matches: 9. This CDR3 is 15 amino acids long. CDR3 sequence: CASSPPGQGAGEQYF. The CDR3 DNA is TGTGCCAGCAGTCCCCCGGGACAGGGGGCGGGTGAGCAGTACTTC.

The gene calls are TRBV7-2 and TRBJ2-3; 13 bases match TRBD2. Germline-derived CDR1 and CDR2 are SGHTA and FQGNSA. The ends lost 1 base at V and 5 bases at J; junction bases unmatched: 0. The CDR3 is 15 amino acids. This chain's CDR3 is CASSLGLAGGDTQYF. CDR3 sequence (DNA): TGTGCCAGCAGCTTAGGACTAGCGGGGGGAGATACGCAGTATTTT.

This clone was counted a single time. This chain connects TRBV2 to TRBJ1-4, with D perhaps matching TRBD1 (5 bases). Germline assignment: CDR1 SNHLY and CDR2 FYNNEI. V was trimmed by 1 base and J by 6 bases, leaving 9 bases between them. The CDR3 is 14 residues long. CDR3 protein: CASSEVRGDEKLFF. The CDR3 DNA is TGTGCCAGCAGTGAAGTCAGAGGGGATGAAAAACTGTTTTTT.

V gene TRBV7-9 combines with J gene TRBJ2-1, with D perhaps being TRBD1 or TRBD2 (5 bases each). The CDR3 has 16 amino acids. With 6 bases removed from V and 0 bases from J, the gap between germline ends came to 15 bases. The germline V gene encodes CDR1 SEHNR and CDR2 FQNEAQ (reference sequence). CDR3 coding DNA: TGTGCCAGCAGGTCTCTGGGGGTGAGCTCCTACAATGAGCAGTTCTTC. Translating gives CASRSLGVSSYNEQFF.

The V call is TRBV5-5, the J call TRBJ2-3; 9 bases are shared with TRBD1. This CDR3 is built from 13 residues. CDR1 and CDR2 (germline): SGHKS, YYEKEE (reference sequence). CDR3 residues: CAAGQGSTDTQYF. The CDR3 coding sequence is TGTGCAGCGGGACAGGGCTCCACAGATACGCAGTATTTT. The variable domain in full, with the rest retrieved from reference TRBV5-5 and TRBJ2-3, is DAGVTQSPTHLIKTRGQQVTLRCSPISGHKSVSWYQQVLGQGPQFIFQYYEKEERGRGNFPDRFSARQFPNYSSELNVNALLLGDSALYLCAAGQGSTDTQYFGPGTRLTVL.

The chain recombines TRBV12-5 with TRBJ2-7; D is perhaps TRBD2 (5 bases). The CDR3 is 16 residues long. Germline V gene lookup returns CDR1 LGHNT and CDR2 FRNRAP. V shed 2 bases and J shed 3 bases, with 17 bases lying between them. The CDR3 reads CASGLYAGVEGYEQYF. The CDR3 DNA reads TGTGCTAGTGGTTTGTATGCCGGGGTTGAGGGCTACGAGCAGTACTTC.

This chain uses TRBV2 with TRBJ2-1, with D perhaps matching TRBD2 (6 bases). The CDR3 has 15 residues. Trimming shortened V by 2 bases and J by 6 bases, and 14 bases separated the two germline ends. Germline V gives CDR1 SNHLY, CDR2 FYNNEI. CDR3 nucleotide sequence: TGTGCCAGCAGTGAACAGGGACTCGGTATCAATGAGCAGTTCTTC. It yields the protein CASSEQGLGINEQFF.

This chain joins TRBV28 and TRBJ2-5; D gene unclear. V shed 2 bases and J shed 2 bases, with 0 bases lying between them. The CDR3 contains 11 residues. The germline V gene encodes CDR1 MDHEN and CDR2 SYDVKM. The CDR3 nucleotides read TGTGCCAGCAGTTTACAAGAGACCCAGTACTTC. Amino acids: CASSLQETQYF.

In DNA, the CDR3 is TGCAGTGCTAGAAGTGTGGGTGAGCAGTTCTTC. Amino acid sequence: CSARSVGEQFF. V usage is TRBV20-1 and J usage is TRBJ2-1; D not certain. The CDR3 sequence is 11 residues long. V lost 2 bases to trimming and J lost 9 bases, with 8 bases between them. CDR1 is DFQATT, CDR2 SNEGSKA, per germline (reference sequence).